This entry is about one TCR beta chain. Clones were read by immunoSEQ multiplex PCR, and TCRdb kept only the in-frame ones, dropping some. The table shows tens of thousands of clones, with 91% occurring only once. This record belongs to a study of OX40 agonist ivuxolimab in advanced cancers. Turning to the study itself: Dose-escalation patients were diagnosed with hepatocellular carcinoma, melanoma, renal cell cancer or head and neck cancer.

Prior autoimmune disease or systemic immunosuppression barred patients. Germline CDR1 is SEHNR and CDR2 is FQNEAQ (reference sequence). The CDR3 loop spans 12 amino acids. V was cut by 5 bases and J by 7 bases, with 12 bases left in between. The receptor comes from an adult with an advanced solid tumor such as melanoma, head and neck, liver or kidney cancer. This chain joins TRBV7-9 and TRBJ2-7, with a possible D match to TRBD1 (5 bases). Material: CD4+ or CD8+ T cells sorted from blood, obtained in a trial of the OX40 agonist ivuxolimab. This CDR3 reads CASSTTGWEQYF. In DNA form, the CDR3 reads TGTGCCAGCAGCACAACAGGATGGGAGCAGTACTTC.